Listed below are T cell receptor beta chains from one sample, sequenced in a study of shared clonotypes between healthy human individuals. Here immunoSEQ multiplex PCR was the method, and the copy in TCRdb shows in-frame clones only, minus some. The top ten hold 0.35% to 0.5% of the sample, which has a few million clones, roughly 93% seen once. Sequencing was carried out using naive CD4+ T cells from PBMCs. The receptors stem from a man between 18 and 29 years old in good health. Some clones in this sample may be carry-over from other donors' samples. Both conserved end residues are part of each CDR3.

J: TRBJ2-2
V: TRBV7-9
CDR3: CASRERGGENTGELFF

J: TRBJ1-1
V: TRBV6-5
CDR3: CASSLVPNLGAFF

J: TRBJ2-1
V: TRBV2
CDR3: CASRGGTTPEQFF

J: TRBJ1-1
V: TRBV30
CDR3: CAWIDRGGTEAFF

J: TRBJ2-7
V: TRBV7-2
CDR3: CASSYRSTGGHEQYF

J: TRBJ2-7
V: TRBV29-1
CDR3: CSVAVASYEQYF

J: TRBJ1-4
V: TRBV5-4
CDR3: CASSPQRGTGEKLFF

J: TRBJ2-7
V: TRBV5-1
CDR3: CASSWAKTGYEQYF

J: TRBJ2-7
V: TRBV27
CDR3: CASSDRDRVNEQYF

J: TRBJ1-5
V: TRBV28
CDR3: CASSPPVGQNGAQPQHF

J: TRBJ2-1
V: TRBV6-5
CDR3: CASTRTSGVREQFF

J: TRBJ1-5
V: TRBV28
CDR3: CASSLLGTGPNQPQHF

J: TRBJ2-5
V: TRBV1
CDR3: CTSSQEVHQETQYF

J: TRBJ1-1
V: TRBV28
CDR3: CASRTTGGDEAFF

J: TRBJ2-5
V: TRBV11-2
CDR3: CASSPNRVGSETQYF

J: TRBJ2-1
V: TRBV19
CDR3: CASSSGASGNNEQFF

J: TRBJ2-5
V: TRBV10-3
CDR3: CAISESVTQYF

J: TRBJ1-2
V: TRBV5-1
CDR3: CASSLVSGAVGGYGYTF

J: TRBJ1-4
V: TRBV6-5
CDR3: CASSYDRGTEKLFF

J: TRBJ1-2
V: TRBV20-1
CDR3: CSASDIYGYTF

J: TRBJ2-5
V: TRBV4-2
CDR3: CASSQNRGQETQYF

J: TRBJ2-1
V: TRBV6-4
CDR3: CASRALGTSANNEQFF

J: TRBJ2-2
V: TRBV5-1
CDR3: CASRSGTENTGELFF

J: TRBJ2-1
V: TRBV10-3
CDR3: CAISGEGGIYNEQFF

J: TRBJ1-1
V: TRBV28
CDR3: CASSFQWGTAETEAFF

J: TRBJ1-2
V: TRBV19
CDR3: CASSIVQGNYGYTF

J: TRBJ2-5
V: TRBV18
CDR3: CASSPGTAGETQYF

J: TRBJ2-5
V: TRBV18
CDR3: CASSPSQSQETQYF

J: TRBJ2-1
V: TRBV4-2
CDR3: CASSRRLADYNEQFF

J: TRBJ1-4
V: TRBV7-8
CDR3: CASSPGQGGVWEKLFF

J: TRBJ1-1
V: TRBV28
CDR3: CASSPQGSGNTEAFF

J: TRBJ2-4
V: TRBV7-2
CDR3: CASSLASLNDIQYF

J: TRBJ1-5
V: TRBV6-1
CDR3: CASAVPHQPQHF

J: TRBJ1-5
V: TRBV30
CDR3: CAWSDDMANNQPQHF

J: TRBJ1-3
V: TRBV5-4
CDR3: CASSATGGAGNTIYF

J: TRBJ2-2
V: TRBV18
CDR3: CASSRFPTARTGELFF

J: TRBJ2-7
V: TRBV20-1
CDR3: CSASGYEQYF

J: TRBJ2-5
V: TRBV7-2
CDR3: CASSPWTSGPQETQYF

J: TRBJ1-1
V: TRBV7-8
CDR3: CASSWDIREAFF

J: TRBJ2-1
V: TRBV2
CDR3: CASSEWTSGSYEQFF

J: TRBJ2-1
V: TRBV7-9
CDR3: CAGELVYNEQFF

J: TRBJ2-6
V: TRBV5-1
CDR3: CASSWRGPGANVLTF

J: TRBJ1-3
V: TRBV7-2
CDR3: CASSLGLIGYTIYF

J: TRBJ1-2
V: TRBV6-1
CDR3: CASSGAGQVNYGYTF

J: TRBJ1-1
V: TRBV29-1
CDR3: CSVENRAPKAFF

J: TRBJ1-4
V: TRBV2
CDR3: CASNYQGGNNEKLFF

J: TRBJ1-3
V: TRBV5-4
CDR3: CASSYSGTDRNTIYF

J: TRBJ2-3
V: TRBV6-6
CDR3: CASSLRETQRTDTQYF

J: TRBJ1-5
V: TRBV6-6
CDR3: CASSPTLGDQPQHF

J: TRBJ1-2
V: TRBV7-9
CDR3: CASSGGQGVYGYTF

J: TRBJ1-2
V: TRBV5-6
CDR3: CASSLWGAEGYTF

J: TRBJ2-5
V: TRBV9
CDR3: CASSYGTVAQQETQYF

J: TRBJ1-6
V: TRBV28
CDR3: CASSSPTTGVPLHF

J: TRBJ1-5
V: TRBV28
CDR3: CASSLLGQPQHF

J: TRBJ1-1
V: TRBV7-3
CDR3: CASSLLFLNTEAFF

J: TRBJ1-2
V: TRBV4-3
CDR3: CASSQDRAWGGDYGYTF

J: TRBJ2-7
V: TRBV6-5
CDR3: CASSYDTSLGEQYF

J: TRBJ2-7
V: TRBV13
CDR3: CASEPLGGTYEQYF

J: TRBJ2-3
V: TRBV9
CDR3: CASSVEGSGGDTQYF